The 14 T cell receptor beta chains reported below all come from one sample, sequenced in a study of T cell responses to AZD1222 COVID-19 vaccine. TCRdb keeps only in-frame clones here, not all; method: immunoSEQ multiplex PCR. The table has about 130,000 clones, around 90% seen once; the top ten hold under 1.5%. Sequencing was performed on peripheral blood, taken on day 0 of AZD1222 vaccination. These receptors came from an adult in good health.

This clone occurred once. The chain is built from TRBV28 and TRBJ2-7, with D unresolved. V shed 1 base and J shed 6 bases, with 10 bases lying between them. Germline assignment: CDR1 MDHEN and CDR2 SYDVKM. This CDR3 has 13 residues. DNA for the CDR3: TGTGCCAGCAGTTTATCTCTGCCCCCCGAGCAGTACTTC. Translating gives CASSLSLPPEQYF.

This chain uses TRBV10-2 with TRBJ2-7; TRBD2 agrees at 11 bases. Unmatched junction bases numbered 11, after V lost 6 bases and J lost 4 bases. Per germline, CDR1 WSHSY and CDR2 SAAADI. The CDR3 consists of 16 residues. CDR3 bases: TGCGCCAGCAGACCCCCCTCTAGCGGGGGGAAATACGAGCAGTACTTC. This gives the protein CASRPPSSGGKYEQYF.

This chain connects TRBV6-6 to TRBJ2-7; D might be TRBD1 (5 bases). Trimming left V 2 bases short and J 2 bases short, with 7 bases between. The CDR3 spans 13 residues. Germline V gene lookup returns CDR1 MNHNY and CDR2 SVGAGI (reference sequence). CDR3 in DNA: TGTGCCAGCAGTTACCCGGACACCTACGAGCAGTACTTC. Translating it yields CASSYPDTYEQYF.

This chain uses TRBV14 with TRBJ2-6; D is unclear. Deletions cut 8 bases from V and 4 bases from J, with 9 bases between. Germline CDR1 reads SGHDN; CDR2 reads FVKESK. The CDR3 is 13 amino acids. CDR3 bases: TGTGCCAGCCGAAGGTCCGGGGCCAACGTCCTGACTTTC. This encodes CASRRSGANVLTF. The full variable domain, in which reference TRBV14 and TRBJ2-6 provide the parts outside the CDR3, is EAGVTQFPSHSVIEKGQTVTLRCDPISGHDNLYWYRRVMGKEIKFLLHFVKESKQDESGMPNNRFLAERTGGTYSTLKVQPAELEDSGVYFCASRRSGANVLTFGAGSRLTVL.

The genes are TRBV5-4 and TRBJ2-5, with 7 bases matching TRBD2. Germline V gene sequence: CDR1 SGHNT, CDR2 YYREEE (reference sequence). J was trimmed by 7 bases and V by 1 base; bases with no gene match: 10. This CDR3 contains 15 residues. DNA of the CDR3: TGTGCCAGCAGCTTGAAGCTAGCGGTGGAGGGGACCCAGTACTTC. Its translation is CASSLKLAVEGTQYF.

The rearrangement links TRBV2 to TRBJ1-2; D is undetermined. Looked up from germline, CDR1 is SNHLY and CDR2 is FYNNEI. The CDR3 extends over 14 amino acids. V was clipped by 6 bases and J by 4 bases, with 15 bases between them. This CDR3 is CASSAPDIIYGYTF. CDR3 coding DNA: TGTGCCAGCAGCGCCCCCGACATCATCTATGGCTACACCTTC.

The V call is TRBV18, the J call TRBJ2-7, with D unclear. The CDR3 is 15 amino acids. Trimming stripped 6 bases from V and 2 bases from J, with 17 bases between. Germline-derived CDR1 and CDR2 are KGHSH and LQKENI. The CDR3 nucleotides are TGTGCCAGCTCGGCCCTTAGGGCAACCGCCTACGAGCAGTACTTC. Encoded protein: CASSALRATAYEQYF.

The CDR3 loop reads CASSIGVSVVNTEAFF. CDR3 DNA: TGTGCCAGTAGTATAGGGGTGAGTGTGGTCAACACTGAAGCTTTCTTT. The V gene is TRBV19, the J gene TRBJ1-1; no clear D. Germline CDR1 is LNHDA and CDR2 is SQIVND (reference sequence). Trimming removed 1 base from V and 2 bases from J, with 14 bases in between. This CDR3 contains 16 residues.

The genes are TRBV9 and TRBJ1-4; 7 bases line up with TRBD1. Trimming cost V 3 bases and J 3 bases; bases outside gene matches: 2. The germline V gene has CDR1 SGDLS and CDR2 YYNGEE. The CDR3 has 14 residues. CDR3 DNA: TGTGCCAGCAGCGGGGGGACAGCTAATGAAAAACTGTTTTTT. Amino acids: CASSGGTANEKLFF.

V usage is TRBV11-2 and J usage is TRBJ1-5; weak D call: TRBD1 (5 bases). The germline V and J ends were trimmed by 1 base and 1 base, with 11 bases remaining between them. In germline, CDR1 is SGHAT, CDR2 FQNNGV. CDR3 length equals 16 residues. CDR3 region: CASSLGRDGSNQPQHF. Here the CDR3 DNA reads TGTGCCAGCAGCTTAGGAAGGGACGGGAGCAATCAGCCCCAGCATTTT.

This clone was recorded only once. This rearrangement joins TRBV27 to TRBJ2-7, with a tentative D call TRBD2 (7 bases). Deletions cut 7 bases from V and 6 bases from J, with 25 bases between. This CDR3 is 16 amino acids long. Germline V gives CDR1 MNHEY, CDR2 SMNVEV (reference sequence). CDR3 DNA: TGTGCCAGCAAAGGGGGGGGCTCGTTATCTACTCGCGAGCAGTACTTC. This gives the protein CASKGGGSLSTREQYF.

V gene TRBV9 combines with J gene TRBJ2-7; no reliable D call. The CDR3 consists of 13 residues. Germline assignment: CDR1 SGDLS and CDR2 YYNGEE. The V end lost 4 bases, the J end lost 0 bases, and 8 bases lay between the germline ends. The chain's CDR3 is CASSPYTSYEQYF. The CDR3 region has the DNA TGTGCCAGCAGCCCATATACCTCCTACGAGCAGTACTTC.

For the CDR3, the DNA is TGTGCCAGCAGTAGGAGGGGCTACACCTTC. Protein: CASSRRGYTF. This chain links TRBV28 with TRBJ1-2; D remains ambiguous. V lost 5 bases to trimming and J lost 8 bases, with 6 bases between them. The CDR3 has 10 amino acids. Germline lookup yields CDR1 MDHEN and CDR2 SYDVKM.

The J gene is TRBJ1-4, the V gene TRBV28; D not resolved. The CDR3 is 14 amino acids. V lost 6 bases and J 8 bases, leaving 16 bases between the germline ends. Per the germline V gene, CDR1 is MDHEN and CDR2 is SYDVKM. CDR3 loop: CASRNVRAGEKLFF. CDR3 DNA: TGTGCCAGCAGAAATGTACGGGCTGGCGAAAAACTGTTTTTT.